A selection of T cell receptor beta chains follows, all from one sample in a study. MiXCR was run by TCRdb on the RT-PCR reads, yielding one entry per CDR3 protein. The table shows hundreds of thousands of distinct CDR3 sequences, with 12% to 15% occurring only once. The sample consisted of memory CD4+ T cells from blood. Source of these receptors: a female donor in good health, serving as a healthy control. CDR3s include the opening cysteine and the closing phenylalanine or tryptophan.

TRBV5-1,TRBJ2-5,CASSSSGALGETQYF
TRBV10-3,TRBJ2-3,CASGAPSTDTQYF
TRBV7-7,TRBJ1-2,CARPPFVWGNYGYTF
TRBV7-9,TRBJ1-2,CASSPPQGGYTF
TRBV10-3,TRBJ2-1,CAISVSREGEQFF
TRBV12-3/TRBV12-4,TRBJ2-2,CASTFWPSGRAEAGELFF
TRBV29-1,TRBJ1-1,CSGRQGISMNTEAFF
TRBV6-2/TRBV6-3,TRBJ2-7,CASSFVQEGPEQYF
TRBV20-1,TRBJ1-1,CSARVLGANTEAFF
TRBV2,TRBJ2-2,CASSLLPANTGELFF
TRBV20-1,TRBJ2-1,CSARASGNYNEQFF
TRBV7-2,TRBJ2-3,CASSSLRQGPTDTQYF
TRBV20-1,TRBJ2-7,CSAEGITYEQYF
TRBV7-9,TRBJ2-2,CASRDSSGTGELFF
TRBV10-3,TRBJ2-3,CAISTSGGPSTDTQYF
TRBV28,TRBJ2-3,CASSLGQGLSTDTQYF
TRBV29-1,TRBJ1-1,CSGTGDNTEAFF
TRBV7-7,TRBJ2-7,CASSFTTRDEQYF
TRBV7-9,TRBJ2-3,CASSLGGGMFISGDTQYF
TRBV7-2,TRBJ2-7,CASTMGSLARIEQYF
TRBV6-2/TRBV6-3,TRBJ2-7,CASSHPPPRDEQYF
TRBV10-3,TRBJ2-3,CAISASGSTDTQYF
TRBV7-8,TRBJ2-5,CASSLEEGGTQYF
TRBV12-5,TRBJ2-1,CASGFGSGEHNEQFF
TRBV6-1,TRBJ2-2,CASGRPNTGELFF
TRBV6-2/TRBV6-3,TRBJ2-6,CASSYYSGANVLTF
TRBV11-2,TRBJ2-3,CASSLLSVGVTDTQYF
TRBV28,TRBJ1-5,CASRGTGISNQPQHF
TRBV10-3,TRBJ1-6,CAMRTGNNSPLHF
TRBV5-1,TRBJ2-5,CASSLAPQYQETQYF
TRBV7-3,TRBJ2-2,CASSPGRGLANTGELFF
TRBV7-2,TRBJ1-2,CASRDGGSRNYGYTF
TRBV20-1,TRBJ2-1,CSARDPCGSLSSYNEQFF
TRBV5-1,TRBJ2-7,CASGDRARHEQYF
TRBV7-3,TRBJ2-3,CASSLSGGETDTQYF
TRBV4-2,TRBJ2-1,CASSQVVIRGGRDNEQFF
TRBV6-5,TRBJ2-1,CASRLYTTSGYNEQFF
TRBV2,TRBJ2-1,CASVVQPSRYNEQFF
TRBV5-6,TRBJ1-6,CASSWGTGTNSDSPLHF
TRBV29-1,TRBJ2-1,CSVGIGLAGGNEQFF
TRBV6-5,TRBJ2-6,CATQGGSSGANVLTF
TRBV18,TRBJ2-1,CASSLNRGQSYNEQFF
TRBV20-1,TRBJ1-2,CSALIRALRGYTF
TRBV6-5,TRBJ1-6,CASSFSLYGGGSPLHF
TRBV4-2,TRBJ2-7,CASSLGQAALYEQYF
TRBV7-9,TRBJ2-4,CASSLAGVSGLAKNIQYF
TRBV7-2,TRBJ2-7,CASSFHWTSYEQYF